Sequencing of this TCR beta chain was carried out in a study of T cell responses to AZD1222 COVID-19 vaccine. Study summary: The study pooled second doses at about 4 or about 12 weeks. Points from the study as a whole: Vaccine-associated CD4 TCRs spanned spike, dominant at 160-218 and 743-854.

Looked up from germline, CDR1 is SQVTM and CDR2 is ANQGSEA. This CDR3 contains 10 residues. V was pared by 4 bases and J by 8 bases, with 8 bases between. For this clone: The antigen is unknown.

Measured with immunoSEQ multiplex PCR; TCRdb has only the in-frame clones, and not every one. The sample shows 120,000 or so clones, 92% of them seen only once. The rearrangement joins TRBV29-1 to TRBJ1-1; D remains unclear. The specimen was peripheral blood, collected on day 0 of AZD1222 vaccination. This receptor was identified in an adult in good health. The CDR3 DNA follows: TGCAGCGTTGGAACAGAGGAAGCTTTCTTT. This codes for CSVGTEEAFF.